This passage covers 13 T cell receptor beta chains from one sample sequenced in a study of Ad26.COV2.S vaccination and SARS-CoV-2 variants. Produced via immunoSEQ multiplex PCR; TCRdb's table is partial and in-frame only. This sample has approximately 400,000 clones, with about 91% found just once. The sample in question was peripheral blood, obtained after recovery from COVID-19. These receptors all come from a human donor who had recovered from COVID-19.

The J gene is TRBJ1-5, the V gene TRBV7-2, with a possible D match to TRBD1 (5 bases). The CDR3 totals 14 residues. Germline-derived CDR1 and CDR2 are SGHTA and FQGNSA. V lost 5 bases and J 2 bases, leaving 10 bases between the germline ends. CDR3 protein: CASSMGRRNQPQHF. CDR3 sequence (DNA): TGTGCCAGCAGCATGGGACGGCGCAATCAGCCCCAGCATTTT.

The chain joins TRBV3-1 (or the pseudogene TRBV3-2) to TRBJ2-2; 7 bases map to TRBD2. V dropped 1 base and J dropped 6; count of bases not matched to a gene: 5. The CDR3 is 15 amino acids. The germline V gene has CDR1 LGHDT and CDR2 YNNKEL (reference sequence). CDR3 residues: CASSQGWGRAGELFF. The CDR3 coding sequence is TGTGCCAGCAGCCAAGGATGGGGGAGGGCCGGGGAGCTGTTTTTT.

The V and J genes are TRBV6-5 and TRBJ2-3; D is possibly TRBD2 (6 bases). Germline V lookup: CDR1 MNHEY, CDR2 SVGAGI. The CDR3 loop spans 13 amino acids. V was pared by 5 bases and J by 9 bases, with 15 bases between. CDR3 in DNA: TGTGCCAGCAGTCGCGATCGAAGCGGGACGCAGTATTTT. It specifies CASSRDRSGTQYF.

This chain joins TRBV19 and TRBJ1-3; TRBD1 agrees at 9 bases. The germline V gene has CDR1 LNHDA and CDR2 SQIVND (reference sequence). This CDR3 is 16 amino acids long. The J segment lost 10 bases and the V segment lost 6 bases, leaving 16 bases of the junction unmatched. The DNA of the CDR3 is TGTGCCAGTAGAACCTCCGGACAGGGGCCTTCGCTGACCATATATTTT. Translated, it gives CASRTSGQGPSLTIYF.

This chain connects TRBV10-3 to TRBJ1-1, with D maybe TRBD1 (6 bases). The germline V gene encodes CDR1 ENHRY and CDR2 SYGVKD. Trimming shortened V by 3 bases and J by 9 bases, and 8 bases separated the two germline ends. The CDR3 has 11 amino acids. The CDR3 coding sequence is TGTGCCATCAGTGATGGGACAAAAGCTTTCTTT. Residues: CAISDGTKAFF.

The chain is built from TRBV5-1 and TRBJ2-7, with 9 bases aligning to TRBD1. V was pared by 4 bases and J by 5 bases, with 10 bases of the junction left unmatched. Germline V gene lookup returns CDR1 SGHRS and CDR2 YFSETQ. The length of the CDR3 is 15 residues. The CDR3 is CASSDRDRAFHEQYF. The CDR3 DNA reads TGCGCCAGCAGCGACCGGGACAGGGCTTTCCACGAGCAGTACTTC.

The chain carries TRBV6-5 and TRBJ2-7; D is uncertain. The germline CDR1 and CDR2 sequences are MNHEY and SVGAGI. CDR3 size: 14 residues. The ends were cut back, 7 bases at V and 10 bases at J, with 23 bases in the middle. CDR3 region: CASTKDPASTYQYF. The CDR3 DNA sequence: TGTGCCAGCACCAAGGACCCCGCTTCGACGTACCAGTACTTC.

V is TRBV19 and J is TRBJ1-1, with a weak D call TRBD1 (6 bases). The CDR3 loop spans 13 amino acids. V was shortened by 7 bases and J by 11 bases, with 20 bases between the two germline ends. From germline, CDR1 is LNHDA and CDR2 SQIVND (reference sequence). DNA for the CDR3: TGTGCCAGTATGGAGAACAGGGCCCAGGCGGCTTTCTTT. Translation: CASMENRAQAAFF. The entire variable domain, with the rest obtained from reference TRBV19 and TRBJ1-1, is as follows: DGGITQSPKYLFRKEGQNVTLSCEQNLNHDAMYWYRQDPGQGLRLIYYSQIVNDFQKGDIAEGYSVSREKKESFPLTVTSAQKNPTAFYLCASMENRAQAAFFGQGTRLTVV.

The chain carries TRBV27 and TRBJ1-5; D ambiguous. Germline-derived CDR1 and CDR2 are MNHEY and SMNVEV (reference sequence). The CDR3 extends over 13 amino acids. The V and J ends lost 0 bases and 4 bases respectively, with 4 bases between them. The CDR3 loop is CASSLSFNQPQHF. CDR3 nucleotides: TGTGCCAGCAGTTTATCCTTTAATCAGCCCCAGCATTTT.

The rearrangement uses TRBV9 and TRBJ1-1, with D unresolved. This CDR3 spans 12 amino acids. Per germline, CDR1 SGDLS and CDR2 YYNGEE. V was pared by 3 bases and J by 1 base, with 4 bases between. The CDR3 DNA is TGTGCCAGCAGCGGAGAGAACACTGAAGCTTTCTTT. Amino acid sequence: CASSGENTEAFF.

This chain links TRBV11-2 with TRBJ2-7; D tentatively fits TRBD1 or TRBD2 (5 bases each). The V gene's germline CDR1 is SGHAT and CDR2 FQNNGV. V lost 8 bases to trimming and J lost 2 bases, with 13 bases between them. CDR3 length: 13 amino acids. This chain's CDR3 is CASGEGTTYEQYF. The DNA of the CDR3 is TGTGCCAGCGGAGAGGGGACCACCTACGAGCAGTACTTC.

The chain uses TRBV5-1 and TRBJ2-5, with 10 bases aligning to TRBD2. This CDR3 region has 15 residues. Trimming cost V 2 bases and J 4 bases; bases outside gene matches: 5. Germline CDR1 is SGHRS and CDR2 is YFSETQ. For the CDR3, the DNA is TGCGCCAGCAGCTTAGCGGGGGGGCCTGCAGAGACCCAGTACTTC. Amino acid sequence: CASSLAGGPAETQYF.

This rearrangement joins TRBV6-1 to TRBJ1-4; D possibly corresponds to TRBD1 (6 bases). Germline CDR1 MNHNS, CDR2 SASEGT. This CDR3 is 16 amino acids long. V gave up 0 bases and J gave up 7 bases, with 15 bases separating them. Here the CDR3 DNA reads TGTGCCAGCAGTGAAGCTACGGGGGCCGGGATTGAAAAACTGTTTTTT. Residues: CASSEATGAGIEKLFF.